This TCR beta chain originates from a study of CD8+ T cells in alopecia areata. Study results and limitations: Sequencing of scalp samples also captures resident alphabeta T cells of normal skin.

This clone was recorded once. Its antigen remains unidentified. RNA was isolated and reverse transcribed to cDNA, the sequencing template. Profiling relied on immunoSEQ multiplex PCR, and the TCRdb table lists in-frame clones only, not all of them. This sample has approximately 40,000 clones; around 57% occur once, and the top ten carry roughly 1.8%. Sorting of the five patients' CD4+ cells gave CD25+CD127- cells as the output. Those with alopecia areata gave lesional scalp punch biopsies and peripheral blood. V was trimmed by 7 bases and J by 2 bases, leaving 15 bases between them. The CDR3 is made up of 14 amino acids. The germline V gene encodes CDR1 WSHSY and CDR2 SAAADI.

This receptor was identified in a human donor with alopecia areata. The chain carries TRBV10-2 and TRBJ2-7; a possible D gene is TRBD1 (5 bases). The sequencing sample was made of CD4+ Tregs sorted from blood. The CDR3 reads CASTSAGPPYEQYF. The CDR3 DNA reads as TGCGCCAGCACGAGCGCAGGGCCTCCCTACGAGCAGTACTTC.